A single sample gave rise to the 10 T cell receptor beta chains below, sequenced in a study of CD8 T cells in ankylosing spondylitis. Whole-study findings and limits: There was a TCR beta motif, made of 7 or 8 highly homologous variants, that appeared characteristic of ankylosing spondylitis blood.

Using its own MiXCR run on the 5' RACE reads, TCRdb lists one record per CDR3 protein. The sample includes about 540,000 distinct CDR3 sequences, roughly 13% of them seen just once. Their target antigens are unknown. Sequenced input: blood, either unsorted or a sorted T cell fraction (not recorded which). Every receptor here comes from a male donor with ankylosing spondylitis.

This clonotype was picked up one time. The rearrangement joins TRBV4-2 to TRBJ2-3; D not certain. Germline V gives CDR1 LGHNA, CDR2 YNFKEQ. The CDR3 is made up of 12 amino acids. Trimming removed 0 bases at V and 8 bases at J, with 6 bases between. The CDR3, as DNA: TGTGCCAGCAGCCAAGAAATAGCTACGCAGTATTTT. It specifies CASSQEIATQYF.

The rearrangement joins TRBV27 to TRBJ2-4, with D maybe TRBD1 (6 bases). The CDR3 length is 13 residues. Germline CDR1 MNHEY, CDR2 SMNVEV (reference sequence). The V gene lost 6 bases and the J gene lost 2 bases, with 8 bases spanning the gap. The CDR3: CASSGQPKNIQYF. CDR3 DNA sequence: TGTGCCAGCAGCGGACAGCCCAAAAACATTCAGTACTTC.

The CDR3 nucleotides read TGTGCCAGCAGTGGGTCCGGGACTAGCGGCTCCGGGGAGCTGTTTTTT. Translating gives CASSGSGTSGSGELFF. V and J are TRBV12-3 or TRBV12-4 and TRBJ2-2, with 11 nucleotides matching TRBD2. J lost 6 bases, V lost 5 bases, and 8 bases had no gene match. This CDR3 region has 16 residues.

The genes are TRBV5-1 and TRBJ2-5; 7 bases agree with TRBD1. Germline lookup yields CDR1 SGHRS and CDR2 YFSETQ. Trimming took 1 base from V and 5 from J; bases not matched to a gene: 11. This CDR3 is 16 amino acids long. CDR3: CASSLSATGAFETQYF. In DNA, the CDR3 is TGCGCCAGCAGCTTGAGTGCCACAGGGGCATTTGAGACCCAGTACTTC.

The chain couples TRBV18 to TRBJ2-7; D unclear. The V gene's germline CDR1 is KGHSH and CDR2 LQKENI. This CDR3 region has 12 residues. The V gene lost 1 base and the J gene lost 5 bases, with 6 bases spanning the gap. The DNA for the CDR3 is TGTGCCAGCTCACCACTAGGGCACGAGCAGTACGTC. Its protein is CASSPLGHEQYV.

This clonotype was observed a handful of times. The V gene is TRBV3-1, the J gene TRBJ2-7; D not certain. The CDR3 is made up of 13 amino acids. V lost 8 bases to trimming and J lost 1 base, with 12 bases between them. Looked up from germline, CDR1 is LGHDT and CDR2 is YNNKEL (reference sequence). The CDR3 DNA sequence: TGTGCCAGCGGGGAAAGGAAGTCCTACGAGCAGTACGTC. Translating it yields CASGERKSYEQYV.

This clonotype has at least ten counts. The chain combines TRBV6-1 with TRBJ2-1; 7 bases line up with TRBD2. Germline V gene data show CDR1 as MNHNS and CDR2 as SASEGT. This CDR3 comprises 12 residues. J gave up 9 bases and V 10 bases, and 9 bases lay outside the gene matches. CDR3 nucleotides: TGTGCCACTCGGCGGGAGTCGGCTGAGCAGTTCTTC. Translating gives CATRRESAEQFF.

This chain uses TRBV20-1 with TRBJ2-5; the D gene is possibly TRBD2 (6 bases). V was shortened by 4 bases and J by 5 bases, with 14 bases between the two germline ends. This CDR3 comprises 13 residues. CDR1 is DFQATT, CDR2 SNEGSKA, per germline (reference sequence). CDR3 residues: CSAIGGGLETQYF. The CDR3 DNA sequence: TGCAGTGCTATTGGCGGAGGGTTGGAGACCCAGTACTTC.

This chain uses TRBV7-6 with TRBJ2-1; TRBD1 matches at 7 bases. The germline V gene encodes CDR1 SGHVS and CDR2 FNYEAQ. The trim removed 0 bases at V and 7 bases at J, leaving 6 bases unmatched. This CDR3 comprises 15 residues. The CDR3 is CASSLATRGQNEQFF. The DNA for the CDR3 is TGTGCCAGCAGCTTAGCTACTAGGGGACAGAATGAGCAGTTCTTC.

The chain uses TRBV20-1 and TRBJ2-3, with TRBD2 matching 7 bases. Germline V gene sequence: CDR1 DFQATT, CDR2 SNEGSKA (reference sequence). V lost 1 base to trimming and J lost 7 bases; unmatched junction nucleotides: 5. The CDR3 totals 13 residues. This CDR3 reads CSARATSVNTQYF. DNA of the CDR3: TGCAGTGCTAGAGCCACTAGCGTTAATACGCAGTATTTT.